These 10 T cell receptor beta chains share one sample of origin, sequenced in a study of cytomegalovirus exposure and HLA in healthy donors. Measured with immunoSEQ multiplex PCR; TCRdb has only the in-frame clones, and not every one. Here the sample spans 150,000 to 200,000 clones, roughly nine tenths being singletons. The source material was PBMCs. These receptors all stem from a woman in her thirties in good health and CMV-seronegative.

This chain uses TRBV28 with TRBJ1-5; a possible D gene is TRBD1 (6 bases). V dropped 5 bases and J dropped 3 bases, with 17 bases sitting between them. The CDR3 consists of 16 residues. Germline assignment: CDR1 MDHEN and CDR2 SYDVKM. The CDR3 DNA reads TGTGCCAGCAGTGCACGGACAGAGAGATCCAATCAGCCCCAGCATTTT. Its protein is CASSARTERSNQPQHF.

The CDR3 is CASSLGQTMNTEAFF. In DNA, the CDR3 is TGTGCCAGCAGCCTGGGACAGACTATGAACACTGAAGCTTTCTTT. The chain employs TRBV5-6 and TRBJ1-1, with 7 positions matching TRBD1. The V gene's germline CDR1 is SGHDT and CDR2 YYEEEE. CDR3 length: 15 residues. V shed 4 bases and J 0 bases; nucleotides not matched to a gene: 6.

J is TRBJ2-3 and V is TRBV29-1, with 7 bases fitting TRBD1. Germline-derived CDR1 and CDR2 are SQVTM and ANQGSEA. CDR3 length: 13 residues. V shed 7 bases, J shed 6 bases, and the junction held 10 bases outside the gene matches. The CDR3 is CSAVQGSPDTQYF. In DNA form, the CDR3 reads TGCAGCGCCGTACAGGGGAGCCCCGATACGCAGTATTTT.

The chain employs TRBV6-1 and TRBJ2-1; D is unclear. This CDR3 region has 16 residues. Germline CDR1 is MNHNS and CDR2 is SASEGT. V shed 1 base and J shed 1 base, with 11 bases lying between them. CDR3 protein: CASSEEQQMSYNEQFF. In DNA form, the CDR3 reads TGTGCCAGCAGTGAAGAACAGCAGATGTCCTACAATGAGCAGTTCTTC.

The chain has TRBV4-1 and TRBJ1-4, with 9 positions matching TRBD1. V shed 7 bases and J 8 bases; nucleotides not matched to a gene: 5. Germline loops: CDR1 MGHRA, CDR2 YSYEKL. There are 13 residues in the CDR3. The DNA for the CDR3 is TGCGCCAGCAACCCGACAGGGGGGGAAAAACTGTTTTTT. Its translation: CASNPTGGEKLFF.

J is TRBJ2-5 and V is TRBV6-1, with 7 bases matching TRBD1. CDR1 MNHNS and CDR2 SASEGT come from the germline V gene. The ends lost 0 bases at V and 4 bases at J; junction bases unmatched: 14. The CDR3 is 18 amino acids. CDR3 nucleotides: TGTGCCAGCAGTGAAGCAGAGGGGGCCGGGATACCCGCAGAGACCCAGTACTTC. As protein: CASSEAEGAGIPAETQYF.

CDR3 amino acids: CSVTGPEPAGFF. CDR3 DNA: TGCAGCGTTACCGGACCCGAACCCGCGGGGTTCTTC. The V gene is TRBV29-1, the J gene TRBJ2-1; a possible D gene is TRBD2 (5 bases). The V gene's germline CDR1 is SQVTM and CDR2 ANQGSEA. With 5 bases removed from V and 15 bases from J, the gap between germline ends came to 20 bases. This CDR3 spans 12 amino acids.

The chain joins TRBV5-1 to TRBJ1-1, with TRBD1 identical over 8 bases. The CDR3 sequence is 15 residues long. The V segment lost 3 bases and the J segment 4 bases; nucleotides outside the gene matches: 8. The germline gives CDR1 SGHRS, CDR2 YFSETQ. CDR3: CASSSSTGVGTEAFF. The CDR3 DNA is TGCGCCAGCAGCTCTTCGACAGGGGTAGGCACTGAAGCTTTCTTT.

The chain recombines TRBV27 with TRBJ2-1, with 13 bases aligning to TRBD2. Per germline, CDR1 MNHEY and CDR2 SMNVEV (reference sequence). J lost 1 base, V lost 4 bases, and 1 base had no gene match. The CDR3 has 16 residues. The CDR3 protein is CASSSGLAGSYNEQFF. DNA of the CDR3: TGTGCCAGCAGTTCGGGACTAGCGGGATCCTACAATGAGCAGTTCTTC.

This chain connects TRBV25-1 to TRBJ2-3; weak D call: TRBD2 (7 bases). This CDR3 is 14 amino acids long. Germline V lookup: CDR1 MGHDK, CDR2 SYGVNS. The V end lost 7 bases, the J end lost 1 base, and 12 bases lay between the germline ends. In nucleotides, the CDR3 is TGTGCCAGCATCAGGGGAGGGGGCACAGATACGCAGTATTTT. This gives the protein CASIRGGGTDTQYF.